This TCR beta chain was captured by sequencing in a study of T cell repertoires in cytomegalovirus infection. Looking at the study overall: Public TCR beta signature analysis indicated the presence of both CMV infection and matching HLA type.

With respect to this clonotype: The antigen remains undetermined.

MiXCR, run by TCRdb on the reads, gives a single entry per CDR3 protein. Of 150,000 to 200,000 distinct CDR3 sequences in the sample, roughly 19% were seen once. Germline V gene data show CDR1 as MNHEY and CDR2 as SVGAGI. V dropped 2 bases and J dropped 3 bases, with 15 bases sitting between them. The CDR3 runs to 16 residues. The study's findings and limits: CMV carriers with the relevant HLA were identified by cumulative public TCR beta family frequency. Dominant in the ex vivo response were TCR beta clonotypes restricted by HLA-C and specific for CMV.

This receptor was taken from a human donor in good health (CMV status not recorded). Some clones in this sample may be carry-over from other donors' samples. Sequences were obtained from PBMCs. J is TRBJ2-3 and V is TRBV6-5; D is undetermined. CDR3 nucleotide sequence: TGTGCCAGCAGTTACCTTGCAGTCGGAACAACAGATACGCAGTATTTT. Its translation is CASSYLAVGTTDTQYF.